The present T cell receptor beta chain was sequenced within a study of beta chain features in type 1 diabetes. Study background: Age, gender and cell yields were similar between patients and healthy donors. Researchers looked at roughly 110 million sorted cells across all samples. Notes on the study in general: Sequencing used cDNA, and cells with high TCR expression could therefore be over-represented.

Germline loops: CDR1 LNHNV, CDR2 YYDKDF (reference sequence). V dropped 1 base and J dropped 3 bases, with 7 bases sitting between them. The CDR3 contains 13 residues. Reverse transcribing all isolated RNA meant expressed TCRB transcripts were sequenced. TCRdb keeps only in-frame clones here, not all; method: immunoSEQ multiplex PCR. The sample has some 900,000 clones, under 20% seen once; the top ten hold 0.02% to 0.03%. About this clone itself: Its antigen remains unknown.

The chain joins TRBV15 to TRBJ2-7, with D uncertain. Sequencing used naive CD4+ T cells from blood. The sequence was collected from a woman between 18 and 30 years old in good health. CDR3 in DNA: TGTGCCACCAGCAGAGCCAGGTTCTACGAGCAGTACTTC. Translation gives CATSRARFYEQYF.